This T cell receptor beta chain was documented in a study of human T cells and chemical hapten exposure. The wider study: Upper inner arm skin measuring approximately 2 cm by approximately 2 cm received 2% DPC for sensitization. A mostly female patient group had alopecia areata, totalis or universalis.

TCRdb reprocessed the RACE reads via MiXCR and lists one record per CDR3 protein. The sample lists about 34,000 distinct CDR3 sequences; 9% to 12% were seen once. Findings and caveats of the study: Expanded TCR sets contained significantly more large CDR3 similarity clusters than controls.

Time point here: pre-sensitization, week 0. Treatment specified: therapeutic diphenylcyclopropenone sensitization with weekly scalp DPC. Sequencing started from total RNA isolated from unfractionated whole blood. Donation of samples came from alopecia patients who were 18 to 70 years old and suitable for DPC. CDR1 and CDR2 from the germline V gene are MGHDK and SYGVNS. The CDR3 has 11 amino acids. V was shortened by 6 bases and J by 5 bases, with 8 bases between the two germline ends. About this clonotype itself: As yet, its antigen is unknown.

Sequenced here: whole blood, sampled in connection with sensitization to the hapten diphenylcyclopropenone (DPC). V is TRBV25-1 and J is TRBJ2-7; D is unclear. This receptor was taken from a man in his forties or fifties with alopecia areata. Some clones in this sample may be carry-over from other donors' samples. CDR3 nucleotides: TGTGCCAGCAGCCCTGGGCACGAGCAGTACTTC. The encoded protein is CASSPGHEQYF.